These 2 T cell receptor beta chains were all obtained from the same sample, sequenced in a study of shared clonotypes between healthy human individuals. Sequencing used immunoSEQ multiplex PCR; TCRdb keeps in-frame clones, though not all of them. Counted here are 2 million to 3 million clones, approximately 94% occurring once; the ten biggest clones make up around 0.14%. Sequencing was done on a sample of naive CD4+ T cells sorted from blood. Subset reported: CD45RA+ positively selected. These receptors were collected from a man between 18 and 29 years old in good health.

As to this clone: The same CDR3 also results from other DNA sequences found in this sample. The V call is TRBV6-5, the J call TRBJ2-7, with D perhaps matching TRBD1 (6 bases). CDR1 is MNHEY, CDR2 SVGAGI, per germline. V lost 8 bases, J lost 5 bases, and 10 bases lay in between. The CDR3 covers 11 residues. The CDR3: CASGRGDEQYF. The CDR3 nucleotides are TGTGCCAGCGGCAGGGGCGACGAGCAGTACTTC.

DNA for the CDR3: TGTGCCAGCAGTCCAGCCTGGGGGGGGAGAGTGGAAGGCGGGGAGCTGTTTTTT. Residues: CASSPAWGGRVEGGELFF. J is TRBJ2-2 and V is TRBV27; TRBD2 matches 7 bases. With 5 bases clipped from V and 7 bases from J, the junction kept 19 bases outside the gene matches. Germline values: CDR1 MNHEY, CDR2 SMNVEV (reference sequence). This CDR3 spans 18 amino acids.